This section outlines one T cell receptor beta chain sequence together with its context. Its matching antigen is unknown. This record comes from a study of T cell responses to AZD1222 COVID-19 vaccine. Findings and limits, study-wide: Vaccine-associated CD4 TCRs spanned spike, dominant at 160-218 and 743-854. AZD1222 recipients seropositive at baseline numbered only 5 to 7.

Deletions cut 0 bases from V and 4 bases from J, with 5 bases between. The length of the CDR3 is 13 residues. The germline V gene encodes CDR1 MNHNY and CDR2 SVGAGI (reference sequence). Libraries were prepared by immunoSEQ multiplex PCR; TCRdb keeps only in-frame clonotypes and omits some of them. This table holds 110,000 to 150,000 clones, 70% to 90% found once. The sequences come from peripheral blood, collected on day 0 of AZD1222 vaccination. The source is an adult in good health. The chain combines TRBV6-6 with TRBJ2-3; D unclear. CDR3 sequence (DNA): TGTGCCAGCAGTTACTCGGCGTCAGATACGCAGTATTTT. Protein product: CASSYSASDTQYF.